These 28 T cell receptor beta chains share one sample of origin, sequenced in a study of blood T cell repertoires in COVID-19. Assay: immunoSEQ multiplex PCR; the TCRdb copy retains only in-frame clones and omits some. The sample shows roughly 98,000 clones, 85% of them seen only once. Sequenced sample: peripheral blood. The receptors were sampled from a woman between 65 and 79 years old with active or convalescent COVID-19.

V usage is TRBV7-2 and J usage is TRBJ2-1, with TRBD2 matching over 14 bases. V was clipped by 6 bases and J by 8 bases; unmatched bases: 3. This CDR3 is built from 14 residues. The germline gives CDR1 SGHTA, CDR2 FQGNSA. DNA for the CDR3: TGTGCCAGCAGGATGGGACTAGCGGGGGATGAGCAGTTCTTC. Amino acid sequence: CASRMGLAGDEQFF.

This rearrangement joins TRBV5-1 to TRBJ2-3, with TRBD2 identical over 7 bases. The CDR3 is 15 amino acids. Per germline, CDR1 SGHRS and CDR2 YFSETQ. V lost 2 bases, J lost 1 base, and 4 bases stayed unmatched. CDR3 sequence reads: CASSFAGVGTDTQYF. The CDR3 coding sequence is TGCGCCAGCAGCTTTGCGGGGGTCGGCACAGATACGCAGTATTTT.

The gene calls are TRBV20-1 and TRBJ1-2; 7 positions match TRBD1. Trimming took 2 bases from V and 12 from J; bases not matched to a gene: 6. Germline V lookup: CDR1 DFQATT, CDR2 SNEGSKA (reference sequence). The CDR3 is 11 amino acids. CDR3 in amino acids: CSARPGQSHTF. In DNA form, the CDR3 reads TGCAGTGCTAGACCGGGACAGAGTCACACCTTC.

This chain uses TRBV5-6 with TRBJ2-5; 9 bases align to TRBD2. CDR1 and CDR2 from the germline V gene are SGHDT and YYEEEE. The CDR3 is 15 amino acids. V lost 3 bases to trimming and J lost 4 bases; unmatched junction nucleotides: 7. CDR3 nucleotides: TGTGCCAGCAGCTCCGCGGGGGGGCTGGGAGAGACCCAGTACTTC. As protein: CASSSAGGLGETQYF. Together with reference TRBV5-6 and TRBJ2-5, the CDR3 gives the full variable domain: DAGVTQSPTHLIKTRGQQVTLRCSPKSGHDTVSWYQQALGQGPQFIFQYYEEEERQRGNFPDRFSGHQFPNYSSELNVNALLLGDSALYLCASSSAGGLGETQYFGPGTRLLVL.

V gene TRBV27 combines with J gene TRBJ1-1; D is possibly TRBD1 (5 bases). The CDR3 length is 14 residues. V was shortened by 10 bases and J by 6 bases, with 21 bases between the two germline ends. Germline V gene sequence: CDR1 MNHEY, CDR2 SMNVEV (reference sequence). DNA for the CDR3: TGTGCCACCACAAGACGGGGGGGATACGCTGAAGCTTTCTTT. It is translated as CATTRRGGYAEAFF.

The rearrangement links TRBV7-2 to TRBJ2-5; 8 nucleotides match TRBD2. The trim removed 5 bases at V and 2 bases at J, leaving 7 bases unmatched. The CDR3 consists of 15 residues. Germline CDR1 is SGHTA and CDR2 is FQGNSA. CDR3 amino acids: CASSREAGEQETQYF. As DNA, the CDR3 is TGTGCCAGCAGCCGGGAAGCGGGGGAGCAAGAGACCCAGTACTTC.

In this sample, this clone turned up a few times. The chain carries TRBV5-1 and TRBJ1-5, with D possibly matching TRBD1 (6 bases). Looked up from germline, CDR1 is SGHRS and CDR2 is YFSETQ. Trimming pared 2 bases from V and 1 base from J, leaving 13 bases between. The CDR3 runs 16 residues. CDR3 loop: CASSFAGGKSNQPQHF. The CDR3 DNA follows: TGCGCCAGCAGCTTTGCGGGGGGCAAGAGCAATCAGCCCCAGCATTTT.

CDR3 DNA sequence: TGCGCCAGCAGCTTGATCGGCAGGGGTAATGAAAAACTGTTTTTT. Translation gives CASSLIGRGNEKLFF. This chain links TRBV5-1 with TRBJ1-4; weak D call: TRBD1 (6 bases). Germline assignment: CDR1 SGHRS and CDR2 YFSETQ. Trimming took 1 base from V and 4 from J, leaving 11 bases between them. The CDR3 consists of 15 residues.

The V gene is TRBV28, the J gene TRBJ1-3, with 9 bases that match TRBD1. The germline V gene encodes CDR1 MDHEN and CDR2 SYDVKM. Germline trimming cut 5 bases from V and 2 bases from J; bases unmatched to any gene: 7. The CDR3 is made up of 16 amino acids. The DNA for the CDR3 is TGTGCCAGCAGTCCAAAAAGGGACAGGGCTGGAAACACCATATATTTT. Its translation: CASSPKRDRAGNTIYF.

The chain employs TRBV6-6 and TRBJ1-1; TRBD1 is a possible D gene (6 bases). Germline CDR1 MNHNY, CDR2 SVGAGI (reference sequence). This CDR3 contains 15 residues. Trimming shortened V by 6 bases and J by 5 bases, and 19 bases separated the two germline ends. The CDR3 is CASSSGVGRGTEAFF. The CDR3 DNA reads TGTGCCAGCAGCTCCGGTGTGGGCAGGGGTACTGAAGCTTTCTTT.

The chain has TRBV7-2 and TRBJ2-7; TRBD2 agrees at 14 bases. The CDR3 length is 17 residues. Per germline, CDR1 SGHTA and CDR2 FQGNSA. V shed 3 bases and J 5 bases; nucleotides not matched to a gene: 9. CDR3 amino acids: CASSFSGTSGGWNEQYF. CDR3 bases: TGTGCCAGCAGCTTCTCCGGGACTAGCGGGGGCTGGAACGAGCAGTACTTC.

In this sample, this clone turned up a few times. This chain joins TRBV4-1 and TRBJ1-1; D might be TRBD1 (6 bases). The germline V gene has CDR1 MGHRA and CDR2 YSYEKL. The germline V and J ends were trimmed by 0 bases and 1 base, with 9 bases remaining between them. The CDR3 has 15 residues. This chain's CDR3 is CASSQDPQGNTEAFF. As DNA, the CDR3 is TGCGCCAGCAGCCAAGACCCACAGGGGAACACTGAAGCTTTCTTT.

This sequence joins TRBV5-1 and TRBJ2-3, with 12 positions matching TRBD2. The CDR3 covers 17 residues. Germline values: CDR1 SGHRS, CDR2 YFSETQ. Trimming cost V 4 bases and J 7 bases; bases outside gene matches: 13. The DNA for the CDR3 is TGCGCCAGCAGCACCTCGACTAGCGGGGGCCCAGTTAATACGCAGTATTTT. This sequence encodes CASSTSTSGGPVNTQYF.

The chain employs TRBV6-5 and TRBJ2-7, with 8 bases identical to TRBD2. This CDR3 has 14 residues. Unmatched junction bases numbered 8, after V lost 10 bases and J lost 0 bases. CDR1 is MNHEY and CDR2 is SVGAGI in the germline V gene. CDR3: CATRRGASSYEQYF. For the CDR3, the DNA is TGTGCCACCCGGCGGGGGGCGAGCTCCTACGAGCAGTACTTC.

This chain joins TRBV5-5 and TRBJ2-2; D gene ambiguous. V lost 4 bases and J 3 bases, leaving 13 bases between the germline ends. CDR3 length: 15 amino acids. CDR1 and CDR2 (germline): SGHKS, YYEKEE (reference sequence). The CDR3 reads CASSPRSQYTGELFF. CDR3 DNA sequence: TGTGCCAGCAGCCCCAGGTCACAATACACCGGGGAGCTGTTTTTT.

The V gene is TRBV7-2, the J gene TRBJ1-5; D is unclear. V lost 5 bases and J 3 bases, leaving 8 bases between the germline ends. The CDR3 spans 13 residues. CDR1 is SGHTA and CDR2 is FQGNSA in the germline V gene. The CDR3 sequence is CASSTRDNQPQHF. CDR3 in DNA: TGTGCCAGCAGCACCCGGGACAATCAGCCCCAGCATTTT.

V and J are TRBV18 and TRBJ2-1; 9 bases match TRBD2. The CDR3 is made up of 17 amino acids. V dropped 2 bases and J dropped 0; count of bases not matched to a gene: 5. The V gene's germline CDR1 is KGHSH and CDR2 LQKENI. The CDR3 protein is CASSPYTSGRSYNEQFF. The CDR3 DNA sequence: TGTGCCAGCTCACCATACACTAGCGGGCGCTCCTACAATGAGCAGTTCTTC.

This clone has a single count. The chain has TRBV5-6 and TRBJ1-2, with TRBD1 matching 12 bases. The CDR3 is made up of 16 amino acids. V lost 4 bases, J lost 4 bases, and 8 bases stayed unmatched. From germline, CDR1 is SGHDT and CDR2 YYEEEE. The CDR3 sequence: CASSSAGTGGGYGYTF. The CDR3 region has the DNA TGTGCCAGCAGCAGCGCCGGGACAGGGGGCGGCTATGGCTACACCTTC. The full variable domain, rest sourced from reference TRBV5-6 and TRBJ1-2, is DAGVTQSPTHLIKTRGQQVTLRCSPKSGHDTVSWYQQALGQGPQFIFQYYEEEERQRGNFPDRFSGHQFPNYSSELNVNALLLGDSALYLCASSSAGTGGGYGYTFGSGTRLTVV.

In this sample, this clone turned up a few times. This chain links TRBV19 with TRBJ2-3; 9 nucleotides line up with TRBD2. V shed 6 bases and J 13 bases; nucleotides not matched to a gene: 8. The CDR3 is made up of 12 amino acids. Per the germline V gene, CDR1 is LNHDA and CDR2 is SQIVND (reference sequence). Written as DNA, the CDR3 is TGTGCCAGTAGGGCCGGCGGGGGGGCCGAGTATTTT. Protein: CASRAGGGAEYF.

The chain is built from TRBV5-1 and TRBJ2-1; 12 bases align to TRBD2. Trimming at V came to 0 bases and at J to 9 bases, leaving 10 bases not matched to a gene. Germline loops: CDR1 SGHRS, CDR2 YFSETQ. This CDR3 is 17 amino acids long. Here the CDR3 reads CASSLATSGGSIGEQFF. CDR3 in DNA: TGCGCCAGCAGCTTGGCGACTAGCGGGGGCTCAATCGGTGAGCAGTTCTTC.

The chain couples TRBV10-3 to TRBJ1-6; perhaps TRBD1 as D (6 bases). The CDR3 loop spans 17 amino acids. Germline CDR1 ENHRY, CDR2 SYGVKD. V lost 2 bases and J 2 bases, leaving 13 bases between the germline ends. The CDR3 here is CAISEEQGGTYNSPLHF. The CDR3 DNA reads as TGTGCCATCAGTGAGGAACAGGGAGGGACCTATAATTCACCCCTCCACTTT.

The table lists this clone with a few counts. CDR3 protein: CASSPKESVLSPLHF. CDR3 DNA sequence: TGCGCCAGCAGCCCGAAGGAGTCAGTTCTGTCACCCCTCCACTTT. The chain carries TRBV5-1 and TRBJ1-6; D uncertain. CDR1 and CDR2 (germline): SGHRS, YFSETQ. Trimming took 4 bases from V and 10 from J, leaving 18 bases between them. There are 15 residues in the CDR3.

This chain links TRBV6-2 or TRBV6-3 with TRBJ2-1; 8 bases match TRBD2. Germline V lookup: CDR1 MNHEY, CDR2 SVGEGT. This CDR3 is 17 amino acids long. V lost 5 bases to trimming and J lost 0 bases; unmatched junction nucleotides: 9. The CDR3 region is CASSPLGGGNSYNEQFF. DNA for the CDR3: TGTGCCAGCAGTCCCCTGGGCGGGGGGAACTCCTACAATGAGCAGTTCTTC.

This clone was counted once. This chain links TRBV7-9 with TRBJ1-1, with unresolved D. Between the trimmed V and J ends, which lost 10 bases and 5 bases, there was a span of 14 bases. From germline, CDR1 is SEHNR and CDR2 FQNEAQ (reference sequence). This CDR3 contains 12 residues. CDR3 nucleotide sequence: TGTGCCACCCCATCAGGTGGGACTGAAGCTTTCTTT. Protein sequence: CATPSGGTEAFF.

For the CDR3, the DNA is TGCGCCAGCAGATCGCCCGGGACAGATTATAATTCACCCCTCCACTTT. It encodes CASRSPGTDYNSPLHF. The chain joins TRBV10-2 to TRBJ1-6, with 7 bases aligning to TRBD1. In germline, CDR1 is WSHSY, CDR2 SAAADI. The CDR3 is 16 residues long. The V and J ends lost 6 bases and 4 bases, in that order; junction bases with no gene match: 9.

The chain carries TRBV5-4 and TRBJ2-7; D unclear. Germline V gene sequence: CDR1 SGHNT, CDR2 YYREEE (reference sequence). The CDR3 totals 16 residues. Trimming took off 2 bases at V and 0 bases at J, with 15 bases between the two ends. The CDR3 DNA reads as TGTGCCAGCAGCTTCGCTTTGGCAGTTCCCTCCTACGAGCAGTACTTC. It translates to CASSFALAVPSYEQYF.

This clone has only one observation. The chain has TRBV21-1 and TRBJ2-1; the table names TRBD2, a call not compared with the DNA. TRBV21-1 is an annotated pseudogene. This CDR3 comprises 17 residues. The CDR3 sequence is CASSIRIAADSYNEQFF. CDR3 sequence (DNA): TGTGCCAGCAGCATTAGGATAGCGGCGGACTCCTACAATGAGCAGTTCTTC.

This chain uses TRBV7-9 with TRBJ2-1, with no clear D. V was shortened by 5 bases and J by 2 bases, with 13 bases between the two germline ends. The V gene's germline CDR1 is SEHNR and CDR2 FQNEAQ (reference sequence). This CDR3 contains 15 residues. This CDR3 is CASSARGIAYNEQFF. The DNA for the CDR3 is TGTGCCAGCAGCGCACGCGGCATAGCCTACAATGAGCAGTTCTTC.